These T cell receptor beta chains were read from a single sample in a study of cytomegalovirus exposure and HLA in healthy donors. Sequencing used immunoSEQ multiplex PCR; TCRdb keeps in-frame clones, though not all of them. The sample holds approximately 80,000 clones, about 60% seen once. Source material: PBMCs. Every receptor here comes from a middle-aged woman in good health and CMV-seropositive. The CDR3 runs from the conserved cysteine through the conserved F or W. A D gene is named only where the DNA matches it firmly. The size of a clone is reported for some rows only, either as once, few or many, or as a class for expanded clones.

D,V,size,J,CDR3,DNA
NA,TRBV7-8,NA,TRBJ2-7,CASSPRERVSYEQYF,TGTGCCAGCAGCCCTCGGGAGCGGGTCTCCTACGAGCAGTACTTC
TRBD2,TRBV5-1,NA,TRBJ2-1,CASSLLPGAGVNNEQFF,TGCGCCAGCAGCTTGCTCCCCGGGGCGGGAGTAAACAATGAGCAGTTCTTC
NA,TRBV9,NA,TRBJ2-4,CASSVAGIENIQYF,TGTGCCAGCAGCGTAGCAGGGATCGAAAACATTCAGTACTTC
TRBD1,TRBV28,NA,TRBJ1-4,CASNQQGEGIGEKLFF,TGTGCCAGCAATCAACAGGGGGAAGGGATAGGTGAAAAACTGTTTTTT
TRBD2,TRBV7-2,NA,TRBJ2-2,CASSLRLAGVAGELFF,TGTGCCAGCAGCCTACGACTAGCGGGAGTGGCCGGGGAGCTGTTTTTT
NA,TRBV5-6,NA,TRBJ2-2,CASSLVSTGELFF,TGTGCCAGCAGCTTGGTTAGCACCGGGGAGCTGTTTTTT
TRBD1,TRBV5-4,few,TRBJ2-7,CASSFSTGAEQYF,TGTGCCAGCAGCTTTTCCACAGGGGCCGAGCAGTACTTC
NA,TRBV2,NA,TRBJ1-4,CASSEITGKDEKLFF,TGTGCCAGCAGTGAAATTACAGGGAAGGATGAAAAACTGTTTTTT
NA,TRBV2,few,TRBJ1-1,CASSEGRYPYTEAFF,TGTGCCAGCAGTGAAGGCAGGTACCCCTACACTGAAGCTTTCTTT
TRBD2,TRBV11-2,few,TRBJ2-7,CASSLELLAEVSSYEQYF,TGTGCCAGCAGCTTAGAACTACTAGCGGAAGTGAGCTCCTACGAGCAGTACTTC
TRBD1,TRBV18,NA,TRBJ1-5,CASSPTTGLGQPQHF,TGTGCCAGCTCACCGACGACAGGGCTAGGCCAGCCCCAGCATTTT
TRBD1,TRBV6-5,NA,TRBJ1-1,CASSTGQGFTEAFF,TGTGCCAGCAGCACGGGACAGGGGTTCACTGAAGCTTTCTTT
NA,TRBV7-8,NA,TRBJ1-1,CASSLWLGKGNGGTEAFF,TGTGCCAGCAGCTTATGGCTGGGGAAAGGTAATGGAGGGACTGAAGCTTTCTTT
NA,TRBV18,NA,TRBJ1-1,CASSPYNSEAFF,TGTGCCAGCTCACCCTACAACAGTGAAGCTTTCTTT
TRBD2,TRBV27,few,TRBJ2-3,CASSLNMGLAGGSSTDTQYF,TGTGCCAGCAGTTTGAATATGGGACTAGCGGGAGGTTCTAGCACAGATACGCAGTATTTT
NA,TRBV28,NA,TRBJ1-3,CASTGGQSSGNTIYF,TGTGCCAGCACCGGGGGGCAAAGCTCTGGAAACACCATATATTTT
NA,TRBV11-2,few,TRBJ2-2,CASSLGRSSAGELFF,TGTGCCAGCAGCTTAGGACGATCGAGCGCCGGGGAGCTGTTTTTT
NA,TRBV7-6,few,TRBJ1-4,CASSLAAGSYEKLFF,TGTGCCAGCAGCTTAGCTGCGGGGTCGTATGAAAAACTGTTTTTT
NA,TRBV6-1,NA,TRBJ2-1,CASPRDSYNEQFF,TGTGCCAGCCCCCGGGACTCCTACAATGAGCAGTTCTTC
NA,TRBV7-9,NA,TRBJ2-1,CASSLGTGSGNEQFF,TGTGCCAGCAGCTTAGGCACAGGAAGTGGTAATGAGCAGTTCTTC
NA,TRBV28,NA,TRBJ2-5,CASSYIWGRPHQETQYF,TGTGCCAGCAGTTACATATGGGGCAGGCCTCACCAAGAGACCCAGTACTTC
NA,TRBV7-9,NA,TRBJ2-7,CASSFSGDSYEQYF,TGTGCCAGCAGCTTTTCAGGGGATAGCTACGAGCAGTACTTC
TRBD1,TRBV5-6,NA,TRBJ2-7,CASSPTGSYYEQYF,TGTGCCAGCAGCCCGACAGGGTCCTACTACGAGCAGTACTTC
TRBD1,TRBV4-2,NA,TRBJ2-7,CASSPGQGISYEQYF,TGTGCCAGCAGCCCGGGACAGGGGATCTCCTACGAGCAGTACTTC
NA,TRBV5-4,few,TRBJ2-1,CASSLFSGNNEQFF,TGTGCCAGCAGCTTGTTTAGCGGAAACAATGAGCAGTTCTTC
NA,TRBV7-7,few,TRBJ2-5,CASSLGALYQETQYF,TGTGCCAGCAGCTTAGGGGCTTTGTACCAAGAGACCCAGTACTTC
TRBD1,TRBV19,NA,TRBJ1-1,CASSPDTGGTEAFF,TGTGCCAGTAGTCCCGACACAGGGGGCACTGAAGCTTTCTTT
NA,TRBV28,few,TRBJ2-7,CASSLSDKYYEQYF,TGTGCCAGCAGTTTATCCGACAAATACTACGAGCAGTACTTC